This T cell receptor beta chain was captured in a study of T cell responses to AZD1222 COVID-19 vaccine. Regarding the study as a whole: Spike-spanning, vaccine-associated CD4 TCRs were dominant at 160-218 and 743-854. Only a handful of AZD1222 recipients, more than five in all, had baseline seropositivity.

Second-dose intervals near 4 or 12 weeks were combined. Points on this clone: Its antigen is not known.

Produced via immunoSEQ multiplex PCR; TCRdb's table is partial and in-frame only. The table shows some 93,000 clones, with approximately 87% occurring only once. V lost 0 bases and J 2 bases, leaving 15 bases between the germline ends. Germline V gives CDR1 MNHNS, CDR2 SASEGT. The length of the CDR3 is 17 residues. The sample in question was peripheral blood, obtained 28 days after the second AZD1222 dose. This receptor was obtained from an adult who received the AZD1222 COVID-19 vaccine. This chain joins TRBV6-1 and TRBJ2-3, with D perhaps TRBD2 (6 bases). The CDR3 loop is CASSEAVGRGLTDTQYF. CDR3 bases: TGTGCCAGCAGTGAAGCTGTGGGGCGGGGACTCACAGATACGCAGTATTTT.